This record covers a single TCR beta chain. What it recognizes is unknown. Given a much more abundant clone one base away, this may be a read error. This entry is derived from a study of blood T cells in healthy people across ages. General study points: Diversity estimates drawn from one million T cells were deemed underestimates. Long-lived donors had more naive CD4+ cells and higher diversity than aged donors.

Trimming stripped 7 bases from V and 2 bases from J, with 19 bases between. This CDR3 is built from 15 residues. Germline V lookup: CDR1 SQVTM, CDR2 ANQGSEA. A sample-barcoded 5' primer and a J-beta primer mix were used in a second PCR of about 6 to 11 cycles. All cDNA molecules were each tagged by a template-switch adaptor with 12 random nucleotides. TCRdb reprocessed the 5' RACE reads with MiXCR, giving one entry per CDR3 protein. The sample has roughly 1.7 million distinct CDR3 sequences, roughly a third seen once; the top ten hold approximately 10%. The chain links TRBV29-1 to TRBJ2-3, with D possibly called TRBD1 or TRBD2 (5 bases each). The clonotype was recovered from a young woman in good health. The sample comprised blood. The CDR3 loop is CSAPLVGENTDTQYF. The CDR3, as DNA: TGCAGCGCCCCGTTGGTAGGGGAGAACACAGATACGCAGTATTTT.